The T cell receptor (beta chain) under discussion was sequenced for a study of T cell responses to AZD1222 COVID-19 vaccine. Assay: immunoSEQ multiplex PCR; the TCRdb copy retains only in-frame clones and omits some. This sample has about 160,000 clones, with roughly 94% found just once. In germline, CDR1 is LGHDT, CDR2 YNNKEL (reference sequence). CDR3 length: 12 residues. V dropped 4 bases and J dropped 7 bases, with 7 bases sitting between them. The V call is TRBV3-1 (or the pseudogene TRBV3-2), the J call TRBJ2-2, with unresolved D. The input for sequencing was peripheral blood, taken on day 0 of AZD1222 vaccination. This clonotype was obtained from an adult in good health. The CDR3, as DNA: TGTGCCAGCAGCCCCATTGACGGGGAGCTGTTTTTT. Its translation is CASSPIDGELFF.